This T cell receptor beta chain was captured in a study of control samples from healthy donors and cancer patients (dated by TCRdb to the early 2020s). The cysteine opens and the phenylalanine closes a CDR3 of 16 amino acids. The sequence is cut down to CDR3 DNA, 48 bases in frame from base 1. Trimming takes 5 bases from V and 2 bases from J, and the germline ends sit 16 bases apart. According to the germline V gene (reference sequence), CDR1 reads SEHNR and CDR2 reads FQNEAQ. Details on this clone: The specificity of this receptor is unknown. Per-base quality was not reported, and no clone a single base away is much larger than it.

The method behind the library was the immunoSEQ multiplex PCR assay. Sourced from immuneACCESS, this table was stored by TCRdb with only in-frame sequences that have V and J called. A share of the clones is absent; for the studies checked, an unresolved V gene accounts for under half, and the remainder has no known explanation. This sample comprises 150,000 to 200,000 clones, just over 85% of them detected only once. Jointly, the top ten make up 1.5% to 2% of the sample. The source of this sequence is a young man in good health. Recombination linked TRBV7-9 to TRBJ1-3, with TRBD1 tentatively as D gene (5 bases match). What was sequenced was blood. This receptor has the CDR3 CASSGWGERAGNTIYF. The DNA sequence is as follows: TGTGCCAGCAGCGGATGGGGGGAACGGGCTGGAAACACCATATATTTT.